The rows below give T cell receptor beta chains drawn from one sample of a study of cytomegalovirus exposure and HLA in healthy donors. Clones were sequenced by immunoSEQ multiplex PCR, and TCRdb holds only the in-frame ones, with some missing. The repertoire has around 98,000 clones, less than 70% of them found once; the top ten carry over 0.95%. The sample consisted of PBMCs. Every receptor here comes from a female donor in good health and CMV-seronegative. Both conserved end residues are part of each CDR3. The order of the fields is clone size, D gene, V gene, J gene, CDR3 DNA, CDR3 protein. D genes are given only for firm matches. Size is omitted from some rows. Given values are once, few, many or a class for expanded clones.

-,-,TRBV9,TRBJ2-5,TGTGCCAGCAGCGTAGGCGGCGGAGAGAGTACAGAGACCCAGTACTTC,CASSVGGGESTETQYF
-,TRBD2,TRBV10-1,TRBJ2-1,TGCGCCAGCAGCCCAGGGCATTGGACTAGCAATGAGCAGTTCTTC,CASSPGHWTSNEQFF
few,-,TRBV6-6,TRBJ2-3,TGTGCCAGCAGTAGCTTAGGGACAAGAACAGATACGCAGTATTTT,CASSSLGTRTDTQYF
-,-,TRBV30,TRBJ2-7,TGTGCCTGGAGTTCGTTTTACGAGCAGTACTTC,CAWSSFYEQYF
few,-,TRBV5-1,TRBJ1-1,TGCGCCAGCAGCTGGGGGGAGGGAATGAACACTGAAGCTTTCTTT,CASSWGEGMNTEAFF
-,-,TRBV29-1,TRBJ1-2,TGCAGCGTTGAACTGGTATCCCGGGATGGCTACACCTTC,CSVELVSRDGYTF
-,TRBD2,TRBV5-1,TRBJ2-1,TGCGCCAGCAGCTTGGCTAGGCTAGCGGGGGCCTACAATGAGCAGTTCTTC,CASSLARLAGAYNEQFF
-,TRBD2,TRBV7-3,TRBJ2-1,TGTGCCAGCAGCTTTAAACAAGGACTAGCGGGCTACAATGAGCAGTTCTTC,CASSFKQGLAGYNEQFF
-,TRBD1,TRBV6-6,TRBJ1-5,TGTGCCAGCAGTTCCCCCGACAGGGGGCGGCAGCCCCAGCATTTT,CASSSPDRGRQPQHF
-,-,TRBV7-2,TRBJ1-2,TGTGCCAGCAGCTTAGGACAGGCCAGCTATGGCTACACCTTC,CASSLGQASYGYTF
-,-,TRBV11-1,TRBJ1-2,TGTGCCAGCAGCCGGGTTGGAGCCTCGGGCTACACCTTC,CASSRVGASGYTF
few,-,TRBV28,TRBJ2-7,TGTGCCAGCAAGGGGGCGGGAGGTCCCTACGAGCAGTACTTC,CASKGAGGPYEQYF
-,-,TRBV18,TRBJ1-4,TGTGCCAGCTCACCACCATCGACTAATGAAAAACTGTTTTTT,CASSPPSTNEKLFF
-,-,TRBV2,TRBJ1-1,TGTGCCAGCAGTGCGCAGACCACCTCGGGCACTGAAGCTTTCTTT,CASSAQTTSGTEAFF
-,-,TRBV4-3,TRBJ1-1,TGCGCCAGCAGCCAAGATGGGGGGGGGAACACTGAAGCTTTCTTT,CASSQDGGGNTEAFF
-,-,TRBV2,TRBJ1-1,TGTGCCAGCAGTTACGTAGAAAACACTGAAGCTTTCTTT,CASSYVENTEAFF
-,-,TRBV6-1,TRBJ2-7,TGTGCCAGCCGGGACTCCACCTACGAGCAGTACTTC,CASRDSTYEQYF
-,-,TRBV6-5,TRBJ1-6,TGTGCCAGCAGTTACAGGGGTCGTAATTCACCCCTCCACTTT,CASSYRGRNSPLHF
once,-,TRBV19,TRBJ1-4,TGTGCCAGTAGCCCTAGGGGAAGTGAAAAACTGTTTTTT,CASSPRGSEKLFF
-,-,TRBV25-1,TRBJ1-6,TGTGCCAGCAGTCAGGGTGAGAGGTTTCCCCTCCACTTT,CASSQGERFPLHF
-,-,TRBV14,TRBJ1-1,TGTGCCAGCGGTGGACAGAGGAACACTGAAGCTTTCTTT,CASGGQRNTEAFF
few,TRBD1,TRBV27,TRBJ2-4,TGTGCCAGCAGGGGACAGGGAAACAGCATTCAGTACTTC,CASRGQGNSIQYF
-,TRBD1,TRBV5-4,TRBJ1-1,TGTGCCAGCAGCTCCCGGGACAGGGGCTTGTACACTGAAGCTTTCTTT,CASSSRDRGLYTEAFF
-,-,TRBV10-3,TRBJ2-1,TGTGCCATCAGTGAGTCCCGTACCCGAAGGGGTGAGCAGTTCTTC,CAISESRTRRGEQFF
-,-,TRBV5-1,TRBJ1-2,TGCGCCAGCAGCTTAGGGGGTGGCTATGGCTACACCTTC,CASSLGGGYGYTF
-,-,TRBV27,TRBJ2-2,TGTGCCAGCAGGTTGGCAGGGCCCTTGGGCACCGGGGAGCTGTTTTTT,CASRLAGPLGTGELFF
few,TRBD1,TRBV30,TRBJ2-5,TGTGCCTGGGCGTCCCCAGACAGGGTGTGGGAGACCCAGTACTTC,CAWASPDRVWETQYF
-,-,TRBV6-5,TRBJ1-2,TGTGCCAGCAGGTCTGGCATTGACTATGGCTACACCTTC,CASRSGIDYGYTF
-,-,TRBV5-1,TRBJ1-5,TGCGCCAGCAGCTTGGCGGGAAAGAGCAATCAGCCCCAGCATTTT,CASSLAGKSNQPQHF
few,TRBD1,TRBV25-1,TRBJ1-5,TGTGCCAGCAGTGAATTGGGACAGGGTCAGCCCCAGCATTTT,CASSELGQGQPQHF
-,-,TRBV6-6,TRBJ1-3,TGTGCCAGCAGCCTCTTACTCTGGGGCGCTGGAAACACCATATATTTT,CASSLLLWGAGNTIYF
-,TRBD2,TRBV11-2,TRBJ2-1,TGTGCCAGCAGCTCGTTAACTAGCGGGGGACGAGGTAATGAGCAGTTCTTC,CASSSLTSGGRGNEQFF
-,-,TRBV30,TRBJ2-3,TGTGCCTGGAGTATCGGGGGGCCCACAGATACGCAGTATTTT,CAWSIGGPTDTQYF
few,TRBD1,TRBV9,TRBJ2-5,TGTGCCAGCAGCGTCCAGGGGGCACTCCGACGGGCAGCACAAGAGACCCAGTACTTC,CASSVQGALRRAAQETQYF
-,-,TRBV19,TRBJ2-2,TGTGCCAGTAGTATAGTCGGGGCCGGGGAGCTGTTTTTT,CASSIVGAGELFF
-,-,TRBV30,TRBJ1-1,TGTGCCTGGACCCGCGGCGGGGGTTTGTCTGAAGCTTTCTTT,CAWTRGGGLSEAFF
-,TRBD1,TRBV7-9,TRBJ1-2,TGTTCCAGCAGCTTAGGTCGGGACAGGGGAAGATATGGCTACACCTTC,CSSSLGRDRGRYGYTF
once,-,TRBV19,TRBJ2-2,TGTGCCAGTAGTACCCTGAGGGGGAGCATGAACACCGGGGAGCTGTTTTTT,CASSTLRGSMNTGELFF
-,-,TRBV15,TRBJ1-5,TGTGCCACCAGCAGAGGACTAAGCGGGAATAATCAGCCCCAGCATTTT,CATSRGLSGNNQPQHF
-,TRBD1,TRBV28,TRBJ2-5,TGTGCCAGCAGTTTGGGGGGACAGGGGGCTGAGACCCAGTACTTC,CASSLGGQGAETQYF
-,-,TRBV14,TRBJ2-3,TGTGCCAGCAGCCAAGATCGGACTATTGGTTCAGATACGCAGTATTTT,CASSQDRTIGSDTQYF
-,TRBD1,TRBV10-3,TRBJ1-2,TGTGCCATCATGGGACAGGGTTACGATGGCTACACCTTC,CAIMGQGYDGYTF
-,-,TRBV18,TRBJ1-4,TGTGCCAGCTCACTGCTAGGGGTGGAACTGTTTTTT,CASSLLGVELFF
-,-,TRBV28,TRBJ1-4,TGTGCCAGCAGCCTCGGGACAATTGAAAAACTGTTTTTT,CASSLGTIEKLFF
few,-,TRBV5-6,TRBJ1-2,TGTGCCAGCAGCTTAAGGACTGCGGAGACCTTC,CASSLRTAETF
-,TRBD2,TRBV7-9,TRBJ2-7,TGTGCCAGCAGCCAGAGGACTAGCGGGGACTACGAGCAGTACTTC,CASSQRTSGDYEQYF
-,-,TRBV28,TRBJ1-2,TGTGCCAGCAGGTCAGGAATGGGCTATGGCTACACCTTC,CASRSGMGYGYTF
-,TRBD2,TRBV5-1,TRBJ2-5,TGCGCCAGCAGCCAAAATAGCGGGGGGCCGGGGGAGACCCAGTACTTC,CASSQNSGGPGETQYF
-,-,TRBV25-1,TRBJ1-2,TGTGCCAGCAGTGAATCATCCCAGTGGAGGGGTGGCTACACCTTC,CASSESSQWRGGYTF
-,-,TRBV7-9,TRBJ2-6,TGTGCCAGCAGCCCTACGGTCCCTGGGGCCAACGTCCTGACTTTC,CASSPTVPGANVLTF
-,TRBD2,TRBV19,TRBJ2-7,TGTGCCAGTAGTTACGCGGGGGGGCTCGGCTCCTACGAGCAGTACTTC,CASSYAGGLGSYEQYF
-,TRBD2,TRBV11-2,TRBJ2-1,TGTGCCAGCAGCTTAGTAGCGGGAGCCCGCTCCTACAATGAGCAGTTCTTC,CASSLVAGARSYNEQFF
-,TRBD2,TRBV6-1,TRBJ2-1,TGTGCCAGCAGTGGGAGACTAGCGGGAGCATACAATGAGCAGTTCTTC,CASSGRLAGAYNEQFF
-,TRBD2,TRBV7-8,TRBJ2-2,TGTGCCAGCAGCTCCCCTAGCGGGAGGGCGATCGGGGAGCTGTTTTTT,CASSSPSGRAIGELFF
-,TRBD2,TRBV6-4,TRBJ2-3,TGTGCCAGCAGTCAGCGGGATACGGATACGCAGTATTTT,CASSQRDTDTQYF
-,TRBD2,TRBV10-1,TRBJ2-3,TGCGCCAGCAGTGAGCGGACTAGCGTCTCAGATACGCAGTATTTT,CASSERTSVSDTQYF
-,TRBD1,TRBV9,TRBJ1-4,TGTGCCAGCAGCGTAGCTGGACAGGGTACTAATGAAAAACTGTTTTTT,CASSVAGQGTNEKLFF
few,-,TRBV13,TRBJ1-1,TGTGCCAGCAGTCCCCTGCGAGGGCCGAACACTGAAGCTTTCTTT,CASSPLRGPNTEAFF
few,-,TRBV7-6,TRBJ2-3,TGTGCCAGCAGGTCCCTGGGACTTGAAGATACGCAGTATTTT,CASRSLGLEDTQYF
few,-,TRBV13,TRBJ2-3,TGTGCCAGCAGCATGAGTATGGAGGGAGATACGCAGTATTTT,CASSMSMEGDTQYF